This T cell receptor beta chain emerged from a study of OX40 agonist ivuxolimab in advanced cancers. Whole-study context: Roughly two fifths of patients had received prior checkpoint inhibitor therapy.

Trimming took 3 bases from V and 1 from J, leaving 15 bases between them. Per germline, CDR1 LNHDA and CDR2 SQIVND (reference sequence). This CDR3 region has 16 residues. TCRdb's table, derived via immunoSEQ multiplex PCR, lists solely in-frame clones and lacks some. The sample contains approximately 69,000 clones, 84% of which appear only once. The specimen was CD4+ or CD8+ T cells sorted from blood, collected in a trial of the OX40 agonist ivuxolimab. This clonotype originated in an adult with an advanced solid tumor such as melanoma, head and neck, liver or kidney cancer. The chain recombines TRBV19 with TRBJ1-2; D may be TRBD1 (6 bases). Written as DNA, the CDR3 is TGTGCCAGTAGTATCCTACCCGGACAGCGTAACTATGGCTACACCTTC. Its protein is CASSILPGQRNYGYTF.